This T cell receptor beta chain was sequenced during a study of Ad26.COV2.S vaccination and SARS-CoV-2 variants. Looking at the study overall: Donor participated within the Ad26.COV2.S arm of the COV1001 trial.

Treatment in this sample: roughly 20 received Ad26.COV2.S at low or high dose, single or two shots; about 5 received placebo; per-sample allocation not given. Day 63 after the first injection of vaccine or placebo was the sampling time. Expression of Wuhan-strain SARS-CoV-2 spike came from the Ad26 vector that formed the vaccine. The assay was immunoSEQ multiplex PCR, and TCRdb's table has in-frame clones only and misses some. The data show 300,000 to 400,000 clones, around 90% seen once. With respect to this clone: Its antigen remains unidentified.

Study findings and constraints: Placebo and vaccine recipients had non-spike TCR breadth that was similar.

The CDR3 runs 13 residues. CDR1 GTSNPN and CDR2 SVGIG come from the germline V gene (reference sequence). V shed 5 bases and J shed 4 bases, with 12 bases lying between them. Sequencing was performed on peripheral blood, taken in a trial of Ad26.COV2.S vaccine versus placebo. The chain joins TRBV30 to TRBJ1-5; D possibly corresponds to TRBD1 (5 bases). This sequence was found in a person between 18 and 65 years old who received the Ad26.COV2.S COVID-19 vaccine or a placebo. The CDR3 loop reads CAWGVGGNQPQHF. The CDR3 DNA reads TGTGCCTGGGGCGTTGGGGGGAATCAGCCCCAGCATTTT.